One and the same sample provided the 10 T cell receptor beta chains below, sequenced in a study of graft-versus-host responses after intestinal transplantation. Sequencing was performed with immunoSEQ multiplex PCR; in TCRdb, only in-frame clones are kept and a portion is missing. This table holds 20,000 or so clones, 86% found once. The material sequenced was bone marrow, taken approximately 120 days after transplant. The origin of the receptors is a human patient who received an intestinal transplant, so some T cells may come from the graft donor.

The chain has TRBV6-9 and TRBJ1-5; 8 bases fit TRBD1. The CDR3 extends over 13 amino acids. The germline gives CDR1 MNHGY, CDR2 SVAAGI. V lost 6 bases and J lost 7; bases outside the gene matches: 5. CDR3 nucleotide sequence: TGTGCCAGCAGCCTAAACAGGGGGCAGCCCCAGCATTTT. Residues: CASSLNRGQPQHF.

V and J are TRBV15 and TRBJ2-7; TRBD1 matches at 10 bases. Looked up from germline, CDR1 is LNHNV and CDR2 is YYDKDF (reference sequence). J was trimmed by 3 bases and V by 4 bases; bases with no gene match: 12. The length of the CDR3 is 17 residues. CDR3 sequence (DNA): TGTGCCACCAGCATAGGGATCGGTGGACAGGGGGACTACGAGCAGTACTTC. Encoded protein: CATSIGIGGQGDYEQYF.

The J gene is TRBJ2-7, the V gene TRBV4-1, with 8 nucleotides matching TRBD1. J lost 2 bases, V lost 2 bases, and 5 bases had no gene match. Germline V gene sequence: CDR1 MGHRA, CDR2 YSYEKL. The CDR3 length is 15 residues. CDR3 region: CASSQTPGQAYEQYF. CDR3 DNA: TGCGCCAGCAGCCAAACCCCGGGACAGGCCTACGAGCAGTACTTC.

The J gene is TRBJ1-2, the V gene TRBV5-6, with D uncertain. The CDR3 consists of 13 residues. Between the trimmed V and J ends, which lost 2 bases and 0 bases, there was a span of 5 bases. Germline V gives CDR1 SGHDT, CDR2 YYEEEE. CDR3 nucleotide sequence: TGTGCCAGCAGCTTTGACACTAACTATGGCTACACCTTC. This sequence encodes CASSFDTNYGYTF.

The chain employs TRBV10-1 and TRBJ1-4, with D hard to call. V dropped 2 bases and J dropped 1 base, with 5 bases sitting between them. This CDR3 contains 14 residues. CDR1 and CDR2 (germline): WNHNN, SYGVQD (reference sequence). The CDR3 loop is CASSEGRTNEKLFF. CDR3 nucleotides: TGCGCCAGCAGTGAGGGGAGAACTAATGAAAAACTGTTTTTT.

The J gene is TRBJ2-7, the V gene TRBV6-1; weak D call: TRBD1 (5 bases). The V end lost 5 bases, the J end lost 0 bases, and 11 bases lay between the germline ends. Germline V gene data show CDR1 as MNHNS and CDR2 as SASEGT. The CDR3 length is 14 residues. This CDR3 is CASSFAGFSYEQYF. For the CDR3, the DNA is TGTGCCAGCAGTTTTGCAGGGTTCTCCTACGAGCAGTACTTC.

The chain is built from TRBV11-3 and TRBJ2-1; 16 bases match TRBD2. In germline, CDR1 is SGHNT, CDR2 YENEEA. With V trimmed by 3 bases and J by 4 bases, 3 bases remained unmatched. The CDR3 runs to 17 residues. The CDR3 sequence: CASSLGLAGGAYNEQFF. The DNA of the CDR3 is TGTGCCAGCAGCTTGGGACTAGCGGGAGGGGCTTACAATGAGCAGTTCTTC. Filled out from reference TRBV11-3 and TRBJ2-1, the complete variable domain reads EAGVVQSPRYKIIEKKQPVAFWCNPISGHNTLYWYLQNLGQGPELLIRYENEEAVDDSQLPKDRFSAERLKGVDSTLKIQPAELGDSAVYLCASSLGLAGGAYNEQFFGPGTRLTVL.

V usage is TRBV10-1 and J usage is TRBJ2-7, with 7 positions matching TRBD1. The ends lost 6 bases at V and 12 bases at J; junction bases unmatched: 8. The CDR3 covers 11 residues. Germline V CDR1 and CDR2: WNHNN, SYGVQD (reference sequence). The CDR3 sequence: CASRTGLGPYF. CDR3 bases: TGCGCCAGCAGGACAGGGTTAGGTCCGTACTTC.

The genes are TRBV21-1 and TRBJ2-4; TRBD2, as called in the table, went unchecked against the DNA. TRBV21-1 is flagged as a pseudogene. The CDR3 totals 19 residues. For the CDR3, the DNA is TGTGCCAGCAGCAACGTTATGGAAGCGAACCCACTAGCCAAAAACATTCAGTACTTC. Translating gives CASSNVMEANPLAKNIQYF.

V usage is TRBV7-9 and J usage is TRBJ1-2, with 7 bases lining up with TRBD1. Losses at the gene ends were 5 bases for V and 4 bases for J; bases not matched to a gene: 7. This CDR3 spans 14 amino acids. From germline, CDR1 is SEHNR and CDR2 FQNEAQ (reference sequence). The CDR3 nucleotides read TGTGCCAGCAGCACCGGACAGGTCCGCTATGGCTACACCTTC. Amino acids: CASSTGQVRYGYTF.